This TCR beta chain was identified during a study of PD-1 blockade in mismatch repair-deficient tumors. Findings and limits, study-wide: Rapid post-treatment expansion, then contraction, generally preceding radiologic response, marked tumor-resident clones.

Mismatch repair deficiency was confirmed in all patients, by PCR or immunohistochemistry. TCRs were sequenced from three patients responding to pembrolizumab. Germline assignment: CDR1 SGDLS and CDR2 YYNGEE. Germline trimming cut 4 bases from V and 2 bases from J; bases unmatched to any gene: 9. This CDR3 is built from 16 residues. As to this clone: Its matching antigen is unknown.

Clones were sequenced by immunoSEQ multiplex PCR, and TCRdb holds only the in-frame ones, with some missing. The sample carries fewer than 60,000 clones, roughly 82% recorded once. V gene TRBV9 combines with J gene TRBJ2-1; 7 positions agree with TRBD1. Sequenced here: PBMCs, sampled before pembrolizumab treatment. This TCR derives from an adult with mismatch repair-deficient cancer. CDR3 bases: TGTGCCAGCAGCCCCCAAGGGGGCCGCGCCTACAATGAGCAGTTCTTC. Amino acid sequence: CASSPQGGRAYNEQFF.